This entry lists 14 T cell receptor beta chains sequenced from one sample in a study of response to subunit inactivated influenza vaccine. TCRdb used MiXCR to reprocess the RT-PCR reads, holding one entry per CDR3 protein. The sample shows roughly 550,000 distinct CDR3 sequences, under 25% of them seen only once. These data were also reused for a study on T cells expressing NK-cell markers. As that study records: UMIs were included in TCR beta cDNA generated by 5'RACE template switching.

The material sequenced was CD4+ T cells sorted from PBMCs, taken 11 to 12 days after vaccination. The receptors were sampled from a man over 45 who received an inactivated influenza vaccine.

The V call is TRBV9, the J call TRBJ2-5; D gene unclear. CDR3 length: 13 residues. V was cut by 0 bases and J by 5 bases, with 8 bases left in between. In germline, CDR1 is SGDLS, CDR2 YYNGEE. CDR3 DNA: TGTGCCAGCAGCGTAGCGAACTCGGAGACCCAGTACTTC. Its protein product is CASSVANSETQYF.

This clonotype was counted between two and nine times. The chain joins TRBV14 to TRBJ1-1; D gene uncertain. Looked up from germline, CDR1 is SGHDN and CDR2 is FVKESK. This CDR3 spans 11 amino acids. The ends were cut back, 5 bases at V and 4 bases at J, with 5 bases in the middle. CDR3 in DNA: TGTGCCAGCAGCTTGAGCACTGAAGCTTTCTTT. Translated: CASSLSTEAFF.

This chain's CDR3 is CASSDGRANTGELFF. The CDR3 DNA reads as TGTGCCAGCAGTGACGGACGGGCGAACACCGGGGAGCTGTTTTTT. V and J are TRBV6-2 or TRBV6-3 and TRBJ2-2; the D is unclear. The CDR3 loop spans 15 amino acids. Trimming cost V 5 bases and J 0 bases, with 10 bases left between them. CDR1 MNHEY and CDR2 SVGEGT come from the germline V gene.

The chain recombines TRBV7-9 with TRBJ1-2, with D hard to call. This CDR3 comprises 12 residues. Per the germline V gene, CDR1 is SEHNR and CDR2 is FQNEAQ (reference sequence). V lost 0 bases and J 6 bases, leaving 5 bases between the germline ends. CDR3 in amino acids: CASSLALDGYTF. The CDR3 DNA reads as TGTGCCAGCAGCTTAGCTCTCGATGGCTACACCTTC.

The V call is TRBV6-2 or TRBV6-3, the J call TRBJ2-2; 15 bases are a match to TRBD2. V shed 2 bases, J shed 5 bases, and the junction held 3 bases outside the gene matches. Germline CDR1 is MNHEY and CDR2 is SVGEGT. The CDR3 extends over 17 amino acids. The CDR3 DNA is TGTGCCAGCAGTTACGGACTAGCGGGAGGGCCAACCGGGGAGCTGTTTTTT. This sequence encodes CASSYGLAGGPTGELFF.

This clonotype occurred many times. The gene calls are TRBV5-1 and TRBJ1-1; no definite D call. This CDR3 spans 13 amino acids. V lost 0 bases and J lost 2, with 5 bases in between. In germline, CDR1 is SGHRS, CDR2 YFSETQ. This CDR3 reads CASSLDVNTEAFF. CDR3 DNA: TGCGCCAGCAGCTTGGATGTTAACACTGAAGCTTTCTTT.

V is TRBV28 and J is TRBJ2-7; 10 bases are a match to TRBD1. This CDR3 is 15 amino acids long. Germline lookup yields CDR1 MDHEN and CDR2 SYDVKM. V trimming: 6 bases; J trimming: 1 base; junction bases outside the gene matches: 6. The DNA for the CDR3 is TGTGCCAGCAGCCAGACAGGGGGCCCATCCTACGAGCAGTACTTC. This sequence encodes CASSQTGGPSYEQYF.

The chain has TRBV28 and TRBJ2-5; D gene ambiguous. Trimming left V 4 bases short and J 0 bases short, with 12 bases between. Germline CDR1 reads MDHEN; CDR2 reads SYDVKM. The CDR3 covers 15 residues. The CDR3 reads CASSSPTEYQETQYF. The CDR3 nucleotides read TGTGCCAGCAGTTCCCCTACTGAGTACCAAGAGACCCAGTACTTC.

Of note for this clonotype: An end of the junction differs from the germline gene, which may be a read error. The chain carries TRBV7-2 and TRBJ2-3, with 9 positions matching TRBD2. CDR3 length equals 14 residues. CDR1 is SGHTA and CDR2 is FQGNSA in the germline V gene. The CDR3 loop reads CASSLAGIVDTQYF. Here the CDR3 DNA reads TGTGCCAGCAGCCTAGCGGGAATTGTAGATACGCAGTATTTT.

This clonotype was seen a few times. The chain couples TRBV7-9 to TRBJ2-1; 7 nucleotides match TRBD2. The CDR3 runs to 15 residues. The ends lost 5 bases at V and 4 bases at J; junction bases unmatched: 8. CDR1 and CDR2 from the germline V gene are SEHNR and FQNEAQ (reference sequence). The CDR3 nucleotides read TGTGCCAGCAGCGCAGTGGGACTACTATACAATGAGCAGTTCTTC. This sequence encodes CASSAVGLLYNEQFF.

This chain uses TRBV20-1 with TRBJ2-5; 12 bases agree with TRBD1. The CDR3 has 14 amino acids. V lost 6 bases and J lost 4; bases outside the gene matches: 6. CDR1 is DFQATT and CDR2 is SNEGSKA in the germline V gene (reference sequence). The CDR3 is CSATGTGGLETQYF. The DNA of the CDR3 is TGCAGTGCAACCGGGACAGGGGGCTTAGAGACCCAGTACTTC.

V usage is TRBV20-1 and J usage is TRBJ2-1; the match to TRBD2 covers 13 bases. The germline V gene has CDR1 DFQATT and CDR2 SNEGSKA (reference sequence). Trimming removed 6 bases from V and 7 bases from J; junction bases left unmatched: 9. The CDR3 consists of 15 residues. CDR3 in amino acids: CSAKSLLAGGNEQFF. The CDR3, as DNA: TGCAGTGCCAAATCCCTACTAGCGGGAGGGAATGAGCAGTTCTTC.

Written as DNA, the CDR3 is TGTGCCAGCAGGGCCGGGACAGGGCTTTCACCCCTCCACTTT. This codes for CASRAGTGLSPLHF. The chain recombines TRBV7-9 with TRBJ1-6; TRBD1 matches 9 bases. The CDR3 has 14 residues. Germline V gene sequence: CDR1 SEHNR, CDR2 FQNEAQ (reference sequence). The J segment lost 9 bases and the V segment lost 6 bases, leaving 6 bases of the junction unmatched. Complete variable domain (other parts from reference TRBV7-9 and TRBJ1-6): DTGVSQNPRHKITKRGQNVTFRCDPISEHNRLYWYRQTLGQGPEFLTYFQNEAQLEKSRLLSDRFSAERPKGSFSTLEIQRTEQGDSAMYLCASRAGTGLSPLHFGNGTRLTVT.

This clonotype came up many times. V is TRBV5-1 and J is TRBJ2-3; D uncertain. Germline assignment: CDR1 SGHRS and CDR2 YFSETQ. The V gene lost 0 bases and the J gene lost 2 bases, with 7 bases spanning the gap. There are 14 residues in the CDR3. As DNA, the CDR3 is TGCGCCAGCAGCTTGGGAAGGTACACAGATACGCAGTATTTT. Translating gives CASSLGRYTDTQYF.